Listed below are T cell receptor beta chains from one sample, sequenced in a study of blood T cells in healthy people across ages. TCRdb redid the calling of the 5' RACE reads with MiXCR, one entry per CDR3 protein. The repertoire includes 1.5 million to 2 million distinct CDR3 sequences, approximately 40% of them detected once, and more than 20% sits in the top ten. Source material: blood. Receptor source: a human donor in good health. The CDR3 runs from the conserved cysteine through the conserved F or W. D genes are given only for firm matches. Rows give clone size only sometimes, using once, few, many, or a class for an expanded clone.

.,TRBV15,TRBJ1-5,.,TGTGCCACCAGCGGGGGACCTATGGGGCAGGGCTTTATCAAGCCCCAGCATTTT,CATSGGPMGQGFIKPQHF
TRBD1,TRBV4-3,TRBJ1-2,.,TGCGCCAGCAGCCAAGATGGGGGACAGGGGGCTTCTGGCTACACCTTC,CASSQDGGQGASGYTF
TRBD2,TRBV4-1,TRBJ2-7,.,TGCGCCAGCAGCCAACGGCTAGCGGGGTCCTACGAGCAGTACTTC,CASSQRLAGSYEQYF
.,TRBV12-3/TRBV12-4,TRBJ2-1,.,TGTGCCAGCAGTTTAGCTTTTCCCTCCTACAATGAGCAGTTCTTC,CASSLAFPSYNEQFF
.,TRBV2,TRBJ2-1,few,TGTGCCAGCAGTGAAGACGGGTTCTACAATGAGCAGTTCTTC,CASSEDGFYNEQFF
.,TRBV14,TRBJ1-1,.,TGTGCCAGCAGCCAAGGTGGAGGGGCGGTTGAAGCTTTCTTT,CASSQGGGAVEAFF
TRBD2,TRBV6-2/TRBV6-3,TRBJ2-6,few,TGTGCCAGCAGTTACAAGTCTAGCGGGGACCCCTGGTCCTCTGGGGCCAACGTCCTGACTTTC,CASSYKSSGDPWSSGANVLTF
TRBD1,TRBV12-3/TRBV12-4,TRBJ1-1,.,TGTGCCAGCAGTAGACAGGGTATAATCTCTGAAGCTTTCTTT,CASSRQGIISEAFF
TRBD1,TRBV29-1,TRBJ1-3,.,TGCAGCGCTGGACAGGGGTTGTCTGGAAACACCATATATTTT,CSAGQGLSGNTIYF
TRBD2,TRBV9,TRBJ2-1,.,TGTGCCAGCAGCGTAGCGGGGGGGCAATTTGAGCAGTTCTTC,CASSVAGGQFEQFF
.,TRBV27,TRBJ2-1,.,TGTGCCAGCAGTTTACAACTAGAGTACAATGAGCGGTTCTTC,CASSLQLEYNERFF
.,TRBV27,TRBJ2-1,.,TGTGCCAGCAGGGGTCTAGCAGGGAAGCAGTTCTTC,CASRGLAGKQFF
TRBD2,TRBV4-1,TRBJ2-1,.,TGCGCCAGCAGCCAAACCCGGACTAGCGGGGGGCAAAGCTCCTACAATGAGCAGTTCTTC,CASSQTRTSGGQSSYNEQFF
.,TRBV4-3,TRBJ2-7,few,TGCGCCAGCAGCCAAGAGACAGAATACGAGCAGTACTTC,CASSQETEYEQYF
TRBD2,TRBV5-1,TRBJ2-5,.,TGCGCCAGCAGCAAGCCTCAGCGGGGTCGAAGAGAGACCCAGTACTTC,CASSKPQRGRRETQYF
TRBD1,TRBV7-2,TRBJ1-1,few,TGTGCCAGCAGCGTAGACTCCGGGACAGGGATGGTAAAAGCTTTCTTT,CASSVDSGTGMVKAFF
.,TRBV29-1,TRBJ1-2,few,TGCAGCGTTAGAGTTACGAAATTAGCTAACTATGGCTACACCTTC,CSVRVTKLANYGYTF
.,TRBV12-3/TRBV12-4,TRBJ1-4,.,TGTGCCAGCAGTTTGGACAGATATAATGAAAAACTGTTTTTT,CASSLDRYNEKLFF
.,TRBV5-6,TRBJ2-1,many,TGTGCCAGCGGGGAGATCTCCTACAATGAGCAGTTCTTC,CASGEISYNEQFF
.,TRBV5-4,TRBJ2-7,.,.,CASSFYICSARPRTGTAYEQYF
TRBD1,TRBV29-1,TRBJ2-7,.,TGCGGCGTTAATAAAGGGGGCTCCGAGCAGTACTTC,CGVNKGGSEQYF
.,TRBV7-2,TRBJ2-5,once,TGTGCCAGCAGCTTAGTCGTGAGGGAAGAGACCCAGTACTTC,CASSLVVREETQYF
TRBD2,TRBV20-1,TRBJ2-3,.,TGCAGTGCTTTACGGACTAGCGGGGGGGTTGCAGATACGCAGTATTTT,CSALRTSGGVADTQYF
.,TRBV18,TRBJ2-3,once,TGTGCCGGCTCACCAAAAAGCACAGATACGCAGTATTTT,CAGSPKSTDTQYF
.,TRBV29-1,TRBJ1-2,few,TGCAGCGTTGGCATCCGGGACACAAAGACCCATGGCTACACCTTC,CSVGIRDTKTHGYTF
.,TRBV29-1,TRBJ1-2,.,TGCAGCGTATCACTGGGGGTATCTAACTATGGCTACACCTTC,CSVSLGVSNYGYTF
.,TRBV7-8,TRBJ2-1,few,TGTGCCGGCAGCTTGAGAGGGGACGGGAATGAGCAGTTCTTC,CAGSLRGDGNEQFF
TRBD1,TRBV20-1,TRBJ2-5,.,TGCAGTGCTAGAGGAAACGCCAGGGGGATACAGTACTTC,CSARGNARGIQYF